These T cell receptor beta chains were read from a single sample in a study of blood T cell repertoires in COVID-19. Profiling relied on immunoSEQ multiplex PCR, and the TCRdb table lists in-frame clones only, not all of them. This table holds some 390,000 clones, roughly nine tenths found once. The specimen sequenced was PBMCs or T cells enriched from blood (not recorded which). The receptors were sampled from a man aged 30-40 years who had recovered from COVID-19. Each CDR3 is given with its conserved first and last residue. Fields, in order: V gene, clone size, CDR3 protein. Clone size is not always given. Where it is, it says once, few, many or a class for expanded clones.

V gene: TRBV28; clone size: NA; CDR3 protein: CASRLGQWIYGYTF
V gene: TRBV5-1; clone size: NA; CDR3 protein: CASSLNSQGLAGGETQYF
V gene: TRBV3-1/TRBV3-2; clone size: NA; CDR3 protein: CASSQGGTDTQYF
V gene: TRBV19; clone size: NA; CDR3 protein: CASSIAYRGGYGYTF
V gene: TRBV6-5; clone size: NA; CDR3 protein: CASRQTSGRADTQYF
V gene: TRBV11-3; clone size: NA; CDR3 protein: CASSLGLAGQSAEQFF
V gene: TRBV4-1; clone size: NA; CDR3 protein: CASSQEVVAATGELFF
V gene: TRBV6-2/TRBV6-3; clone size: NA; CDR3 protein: CASSFQANTGELFF
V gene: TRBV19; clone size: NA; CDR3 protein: CATAVIGNQPQHF
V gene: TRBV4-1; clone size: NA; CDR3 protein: CASSPLSTGIYYGYTF
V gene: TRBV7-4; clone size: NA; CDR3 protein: CASSPSKGFLAGLTYEQYF
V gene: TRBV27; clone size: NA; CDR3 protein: CASSLYPDSYEQYF
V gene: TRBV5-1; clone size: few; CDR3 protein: CASSTTVPSYEQYF
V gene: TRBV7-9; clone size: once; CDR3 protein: CASSGTGTSFYEQYF
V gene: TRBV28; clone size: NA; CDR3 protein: CASSFRQGSGSGNTIYF
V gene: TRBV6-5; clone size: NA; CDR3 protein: CASSYSGANYGYTF
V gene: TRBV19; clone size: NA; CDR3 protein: CASSPGTGNQPQHF
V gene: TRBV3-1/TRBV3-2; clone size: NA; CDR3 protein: CASSRTSSNQPQHF
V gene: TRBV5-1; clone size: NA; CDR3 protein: CASRGGTGPNSPLHF
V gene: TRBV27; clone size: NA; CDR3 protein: CASSGFWRDTQYF
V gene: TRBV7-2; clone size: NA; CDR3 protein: CASSLNHGLAATGEQFF
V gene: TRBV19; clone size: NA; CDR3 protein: CASSPGQNQPQHF
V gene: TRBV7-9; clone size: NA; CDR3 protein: CASSMLDSYEQYF
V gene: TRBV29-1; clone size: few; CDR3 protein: CSVFRPPGGRGENEQFF
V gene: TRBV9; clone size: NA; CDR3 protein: CASSVGLSATSGTETQYF
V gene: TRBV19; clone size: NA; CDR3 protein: CASTLSPGYPGNTIYF
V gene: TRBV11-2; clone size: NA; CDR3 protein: CASSSRTSGELFF
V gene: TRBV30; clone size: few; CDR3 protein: CAWSVFSLSSSYNSPLHF
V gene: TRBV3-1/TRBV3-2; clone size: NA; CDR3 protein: CASSRLAGGRATYEQYF
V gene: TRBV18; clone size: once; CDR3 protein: CASSPGTGGFNTGELFF